The 19 T cell receptor beta chains below come from one sample, sequenced in a study of blood T cell repertoires in COVID-19. The method was immunoSEQ multiplex PCR; TCRdb's version includes in-frame clones alone and lacks a portion of them. Of fewer than 90,000 clones listed, around three quarters are singletons. Sequenced sample: peripheral blood. The receptors stem from a woman aged 80 or over with acute or convalescent COVID-19.

The chain has TRBV2 and TRBJ1-1; 7 bases fit TRBD1. Trimming removed 2 bases from V and 9 bases from J; junction bases left unmatched: 15. Per germline, CDR1 SNHLY and CDR2 FYNNEI. This CDR3 comprises 16 residues. The CDR3 is CASSEQRTGALPKAFF. The CDR3 DNA reads as TGTGCCAGCAGTGAACAGAGGACAGGAGCCTTACCAAAAGCTTTCTTT.

This chain links TRBV11-2 with TRBJ2-3; possible D gene TRBD2, 6 bases. V dropped 1 base and J dropped 4 bases, with 12 bases sitting between them. This CDR3 comprises 15 residues. Germline CDR1 is SGHAT and CDR2 is FQNNGV. CDR3 in DNA: TGTGCCAGCAGCTTAGCTCGGGGGAGCGCAGATACGCAGTATTTT. Its protein is CASSLARGSADTQYF.

This chain connects TRBV6-1 to TRBJ1-1, with a possible D match to TRBD1 (6 bases). CDR3 size: 16 residues. The germline V and J ends were trimmed by 4 bases and 4 bases, with 19 bases remaining between them. The germline CDR1 and CDR2 sequences are MNHNS and SASEGT. CDR3 nucleotides: TGTGCCAGCAGTGGGATGTTTAGGGGGAGTGGCACTGAAGCTTTCTTT. As protein: CASSGMFRGSGTEAFF.

This chain connects TRBV5-5 to TRBJ2-7; D is uncertain. There are 12 residues in the CDR3. V lost 4 bases to trimming and J lost 3 bases, with 8 bases between them. CDR1 is SGHKS and CDR2 is YYEKEE in the germline V gene (reference sequence). The CDR3 DNA reads TGTGCCAGCAGCCAACACAGCTACGAGCAGTACTTC. This codes for CASSQHSYEQYF.

The chain joins TRBV18 to TRBJ2-5; D is ambiguous. Per the germline V gene, CDR1 is KGHSH and CDR2 is LQKENI. V lost 0 bases and J lost 5, with 4 bases in between. The CDR3 runs 12 residues. The CDR3 bases are TGTGCCAGCTCACCACCCAGGGAGACCCAGTACTTC. Translated: CASSPPRETQYF.

The chain links TRBV10-3 to TRBJ2-1; 11 bases fit TRBD2. Germline V gene sequence: CDR1 ENHRY, CDR2 SYGVKD. Losses at the gene ends were 6 bases for V and 7 bases for J; bases not matched to a gene: 8. The CDR3 is made up of 15 amino acids. In DNA form, the CDR3 reads TGTGCCATCAGCGAGATAGCGGGAGGGGGGAATGAGCAGTTCTTC. Protein product: CAISEIAGGGNEQFF.

Only a few counts were recorded for this clone. This sequence joins TRBV11-3 and TRBJ2-3, with D possibly being TRBD2 (6 bases). Germline CDR1 is SGHNT and CDR2 is YENEEA. Trimming shortened V by 7 bases and J by 3 bases, and 8 bases separated the two germline ends. CDR3 length: 12 amino acids. The CDR3, as DNA: TGTGCCAGCAAGGGAGGAACAGATACGCAGTATTTT. It is translated as CASKGGTDTQYF.

V gene TRBV5-4 combines with J gene TRBJ2-2; D possibly corresponds to TRBD1 (6 bases). V was trimmed by 0 bases and J by 4 bases, leaving 7 bases between them. Germline V gene lookup returns CDR1 SGHNT and CDR2 YYREEE (reference sequence). The CDR3 is 14 residues long. The chain's CDR3 is CASSLDRATGELFF. In nucleotides, the CDR3 is TGTGCCAGCAGCTTGGACAGGGCCACCGGGGAGCTGTTTTTT.

This clone occurred a few times. The chain uses TRBV5-6 and TRBJ2-2, with D perhaps matching TRBD2 (5 bases). Germline V gene sequence: CDR1 SGHDT, CDR2 YYEEEE. Trimming cost V 4 bases and J 5 bases, with 21 bases left between them. The CDR3 sequence is 17 residues long. In DNA form, the CDR3 reads TGTGCCAGCAGCCCGATACTAGATGACATGGGAACCGGGGAGCTGTTTTTT. Translated: CASSPILDDMGTGELFF.

The chain links TRBV18 to TRBJ2-7; TRBD1 might be the D (6 bases). CDR3 length equals 17 residues. CDR1 is KGHSH and CDR2 is LQKENI in the germline V gene. V was pared by 6 bases and J by 0 bases, with 21 bases between. CDR3 sequence (DNA): TGTGCCAGCTCGACAGGTCCGGTCTGGGCCCACTCCTACGAGCAGTACTTC. As protein: CASSTGPVWAHSYEQYF. The full variable domain, its missing parts supplied by reference TRBV18 and TRBJ2-7, is NAGVMQNPRHLVRRRGQEARLRCSPMKGHSHVYWYRQLPEEGLKFMVYLQKENIIDESGMPKERFSAEFPKEGPSILRIQQVVRGDSAAYFCASSTGPVWAHSYEQYFGPGTRLTVT.

The V call is TRBV6-6, the J call TRBJ1-2; D might be TRBD1 (6 bases). Germline V gene sequence: CDR1 MNHNY, CDR2 SVGAGI (reference sequence). Trimming removed 0 bases from V and 3 bases from J, with 11 bases in between. The CDR3 loop spans 15 amino acids. In DNA, the CDR3 is TGTGCCAGCAGTTACTCGCCAGGGGCGGACTATGGCTACACCTTC. Translation: CASSYSPGADYGYTF.

CDR3 residues: CATIPAGVSYEQYF. The CDR3 coding sequence is TGTGCCACTATACCGGCGGGGGTGTCCTACGAGCAGTACTTC. The gene calls are TRBV10-3 and TRBJ2-7; the match to TRBD2 covers 7 bases. From germline, CDR1 is ENHRY and CDR2 SYGVKD. This CDR3 comprises 14 residues. Losses at the gene ends were 10 bases for V and 1 base for J; bases not matched to a gene: 10.

The V call is TRBV12-3 or TRBV12-4, the J call TRBJ2-7; D might be TRBD1 (7 bases). The CDR3 is made up of 12 amino acids. Between the trimmed V and J ends, which lost 5 bases and 7 bases, there was a span of 12 bases. The DNA for the CDR3 is TGTGCCAGCAGTGAGGGGGCGGGGGAGCAGTACTTC. Translating it yields CASSEGAGEQYF.

The chain recombines TRBV7-9 with TRBJ1-2, with no clear D. The V gene's germline CDR1 is SEHNR and CDR2 FQNEAQ (reference sequence). The V end lost 1 base, the J end lost 5 bases, and 5 bases lay between the germline ends. The CDR3 covers 12 residues. This CDR3 reads CASSLVVYGYTF. Written as DNA, the CDR3 is TGTGCCAGCAGCTTAGTCGTATATGGCTACACCTTC.

This chain connects TRBV5-6 to TRBJ2-7; TRBD2 agrees at 14 bases. CDR1 SGHDT and CDR2 YYEEEE come from the germline V gene. The CDR3 contains 17 residues. V shed 5 bases and J 3 bases; nucleotides not matched to a gene: 10. Here the CDR3 reads CASSLTGTSGSLYEQYF. The CDR3 nucleotides are TGTGCCAGCAGTTTGACCGGGACTAGCGGGAGTCTCTACGAGCAGTACTTC.

This rearrangement joins TRBV28 to TRBJ2-1, with unresolved D. Trimming took off 3 bases at V and 9 bases at J, with 9 bases between the two ends. The CDR3 has 12 residues. The germline V gene encodes CDR1 MDHEN and CDR2 SYDVKM. The CDR3 here is CASSFAVREQFF. The CDR3, as DNA: TGTGCCAGCAGTTTCGCGGTGCGTGAGCAGTTCTTC.

This clone showed up just once. This rearrangement joins TRBV19 to TRBJ1-1; D ambiguous. Germline V gene data show CDR1 as LNHDA and CDR2 as SQIVND (reference sequence). This CDR3 spans 12 amino acids. Trimming took off 8 bases at V and 2 bases at J, with 9 bases between the two ends. CDR3 loop: CASFSGNTEAFF. CDR3 in DNA: TGTGCCAGTTTCAGCGGCAACACTGAAGCTTTCTTT.

This sequence joins TRBV5-4 and TRBJ2-3; TRBD1 matches at 7 bases. This CDR3 spans 15 amino acids. Germline trimming cut 4 bases from V and 2 bases from J; bases unmatched to any gene: 7. Per the germline V gene, CDR1 is SGHNT and CDR2 is YYREEE (reference sequence). CDR3 nucleotide sequence: TGTGCCAGCAGCCCTGGACAGGTGAACACAGATACGCAGTATTTT. Its translation is CASSPGQVNTDTQYF.

V is TRBV27 and J is TRBJ2-5; 8 bases fit TRBD2. Trimming removed 8 bases from V and 5 bases from J; junction bases left unmatched: 13. CDR3 size: 15 residues. Germline assignment: CDR1 MNHEY and CDR2 SMNVEV (reference sequence). The CDR3 bases are TGTGCCAGCTCGCTGCTCACAGCGGGGGATGAGACCCAGTACTTC. Protein sequence: CASSLLTAGDETQYF.